The TCR beta chain described here comes from a study of blood T cell repertoires in COVID-19. Study-wide background: Some COVID-19 samples were acute and others convalescent; all came from the United States, Italy and Spain.

Germline CDR1 and CDR2: LNHDA and SQIVND (reference sequence). V lost 4 bases and J lost 4; bases outside the gene matches: 9. The CDR3 is 16 residues long. Profiled with immunoSEQ multiplex PCR; TCRdb holds only in-frame clones, not every one. The table shows 75,000 to 100,000 clones, with approximately 85% occurring only once. The sequence came from a man in his 70s with acute or convalescent COVID-19. This sequence joins TRBV19 and TRBJ2-1; 8 bases match TRBD2. The specimen sequenced was peripheral blood. CDR3 coding DNA: TGTGCCAGTAGTAAGTCCCCCGGGGGGGGATACAATGAGCAGTTCTTC. Translation: CASSKSPGGGYNEQFF. Variable domain in full (rest from reference TRBV19 and TRBJ2-1): DGGITQSPKYLFRKEGQNVTLSCEQNLNHDAMYWYRQDPGQGLRLIYYSQIVNDFQKGDIAEGYSVSREKKESFPLTVTSAQKNPTAFYLCASSKSPGGGYNEQFFGPGTRLTVL.